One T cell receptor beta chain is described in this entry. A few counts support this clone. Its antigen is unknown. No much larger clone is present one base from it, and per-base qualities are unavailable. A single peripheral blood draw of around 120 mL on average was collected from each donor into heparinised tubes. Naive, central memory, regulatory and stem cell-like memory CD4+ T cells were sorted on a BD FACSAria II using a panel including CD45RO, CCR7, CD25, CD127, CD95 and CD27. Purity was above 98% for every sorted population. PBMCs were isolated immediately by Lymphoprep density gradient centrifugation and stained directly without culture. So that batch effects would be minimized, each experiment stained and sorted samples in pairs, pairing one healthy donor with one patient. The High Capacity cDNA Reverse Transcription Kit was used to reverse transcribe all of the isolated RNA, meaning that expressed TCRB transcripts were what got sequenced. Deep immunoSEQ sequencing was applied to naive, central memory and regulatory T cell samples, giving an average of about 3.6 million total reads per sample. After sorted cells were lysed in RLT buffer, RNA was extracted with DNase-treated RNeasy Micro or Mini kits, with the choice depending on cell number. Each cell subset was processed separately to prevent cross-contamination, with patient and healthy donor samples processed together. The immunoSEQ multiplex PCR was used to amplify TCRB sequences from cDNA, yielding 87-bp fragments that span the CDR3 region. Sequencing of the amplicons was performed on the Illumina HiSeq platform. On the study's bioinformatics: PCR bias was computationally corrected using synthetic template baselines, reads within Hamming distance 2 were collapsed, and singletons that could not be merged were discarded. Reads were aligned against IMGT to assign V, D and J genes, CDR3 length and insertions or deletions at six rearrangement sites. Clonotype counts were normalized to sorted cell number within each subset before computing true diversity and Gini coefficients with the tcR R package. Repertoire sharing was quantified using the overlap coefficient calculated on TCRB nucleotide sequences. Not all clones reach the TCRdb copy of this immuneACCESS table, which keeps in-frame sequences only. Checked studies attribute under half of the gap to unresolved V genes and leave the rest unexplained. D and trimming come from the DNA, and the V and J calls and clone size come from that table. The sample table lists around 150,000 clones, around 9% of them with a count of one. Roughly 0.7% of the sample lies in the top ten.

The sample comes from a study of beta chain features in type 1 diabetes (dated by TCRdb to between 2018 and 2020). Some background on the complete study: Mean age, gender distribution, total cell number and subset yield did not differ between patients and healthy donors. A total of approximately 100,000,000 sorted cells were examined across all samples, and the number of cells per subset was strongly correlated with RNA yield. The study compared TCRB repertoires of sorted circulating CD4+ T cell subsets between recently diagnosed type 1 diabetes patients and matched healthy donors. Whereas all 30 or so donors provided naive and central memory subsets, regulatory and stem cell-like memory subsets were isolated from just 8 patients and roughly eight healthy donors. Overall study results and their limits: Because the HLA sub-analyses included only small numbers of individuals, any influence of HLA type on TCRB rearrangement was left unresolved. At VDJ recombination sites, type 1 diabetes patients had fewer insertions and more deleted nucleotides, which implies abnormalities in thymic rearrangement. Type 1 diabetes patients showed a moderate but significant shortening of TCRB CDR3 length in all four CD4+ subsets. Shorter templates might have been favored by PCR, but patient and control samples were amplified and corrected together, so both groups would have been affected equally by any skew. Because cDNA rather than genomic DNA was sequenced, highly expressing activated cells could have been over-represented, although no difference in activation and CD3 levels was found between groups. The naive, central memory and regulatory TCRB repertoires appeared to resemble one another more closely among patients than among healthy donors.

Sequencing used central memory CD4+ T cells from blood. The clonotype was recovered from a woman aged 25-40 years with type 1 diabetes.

The DNA sequence is as follows: TGTGCCAGCAGCCAAGACGCGAGCGGCTCCTACGAGCAGTACTTC. It encodes CASSQDASGSYEQYF. The sequence joins TRBV4-2 to TRBJ2-7; the D gene is possibly TRBD2, with 5 bases matching. The CDR3 spans 15 residues, from the cysteine through the phenylalanine. Just CDR3 DNA is preserved here, 45 bases in frame from base 1. The trim is 0 bases for V and 0 bases for J, with a gap of 9 bases between the germline ends. Sequences LGHNA (CDR1) and YNFKEQ (CDR2) are obtained from the germline V gene.